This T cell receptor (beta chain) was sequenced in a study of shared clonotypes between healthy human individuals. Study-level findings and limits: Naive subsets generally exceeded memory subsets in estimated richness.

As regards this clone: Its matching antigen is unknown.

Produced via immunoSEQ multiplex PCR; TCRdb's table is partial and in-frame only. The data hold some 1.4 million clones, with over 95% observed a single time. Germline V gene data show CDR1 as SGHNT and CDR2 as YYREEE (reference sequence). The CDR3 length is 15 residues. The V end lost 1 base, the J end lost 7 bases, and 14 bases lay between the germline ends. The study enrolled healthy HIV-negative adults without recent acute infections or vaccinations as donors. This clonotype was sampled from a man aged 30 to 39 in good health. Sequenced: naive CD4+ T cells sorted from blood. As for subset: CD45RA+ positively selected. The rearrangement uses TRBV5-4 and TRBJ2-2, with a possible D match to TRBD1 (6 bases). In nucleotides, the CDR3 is TGTGCCAGCAGCTTGTCGGGACAAACCATCGGGGAGCTGTTTTTT. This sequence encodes CASSLSGQTIGELFF.